The clone carrying this T cell receptor beta chain was recorded many times. These data belong to a study of CD8+CD57+ T cells in acquired aplastic anemia. Patients chosen for sequencing had CD8+CD57+ cells that had expanded, as shown by flow cytometry. A severe acquired aplastic anemia diagnosis applied to all patients. Patients were treatment-naive when blood was sampled. The template used for profiling TCR beta VDJ and CDR3 was genomic DNA. TCRdb processed the reads anew with MiXCR; each CDR3 protein has one entry. This sample has around 430,000 distinct CDR3 sequences, with around 30% found just once. Trimming at V came to 3 bases and at J to 5 bases, leaving 7 bases not matched to a gene. The germline CDR1 and CDR2 sequences are DFQATT and SNEGSKA (reference sequence). The CDR3 covers 13 residues.

The chain couples TRBV20-1 to TRBJ2-7, with 7 bases identical to TRBD1. The sequencing input was sorted CD4+, CD8+, or CD8+CD57+ T cells (not recorded which) from PBMCs. This receptor was identified in a human donor with aplastic anemia. CDR3 region: CSARTGNGNEQYF. The CDR3 region has the DNA TGCAGTGCTAGGACAGGGAACGGTAACGAGCAGTACTTC.